The 22 T cell receptor beta chains in this list originate from one sample, sequenced in a study of Ad26.COV2.S vaccination and SARS-CoV-2 variants. Repertoires were generated with immunoSEQ multiplex PCR, while TCRdb's copy carries only in-frame clones and drops some. Of approximately 340,000 clones listed, 92% were seen once; the top ten hold about 3.8%. The sequencing used peripheral blood, collected after recovery from COVID-19. These receptors originate from a human donor who had recovered from COVID-19.

The chain joins TRBV9 to TRBJ1-1, with 8 bases matching TRBD1. The germline CDR1 and CDR2 sequences are SGDLS and YYNGEE. Trimming removed 0 bases from V and 3 bases from J; junction bases left unmatched: 7. This CDR3 has 16 amino acids. DNA of the CDR3: TGTGCCAGCAGCGTAGCTACGCGACAGGGGTACACTGAAGCTTTCTTT. This sequence encodes CASSVATRQGYTEAFF.

V and J are TRBV19 and TRBJ2-6; D is possibly TRBD2 (6 bases). V lost 7 bases to trimming and J lost 0 bases, with 16 bases between them. The CDR3 totals 17 residues. Germline CDR1 reads LNHDA; CDR2 reads SQIVND (reference sequence). This CDR3 is CASTLLAGLSGANVLTF. The CDR3 DNA reads as TGTGCCAGTACACTTTTGGCGGGACTCTCTGGGGCCAACGTCCTGACTTTC.

The chain joins TRBV11-1 to TRBJ1-2, with D maybe TRBD1 (5 bases). Germline assignment: CDR1 SGHAT and CDR2 FQDESV (reference sequence). Trimming stripped 0 bases from V and 7 bases from J, with 12 bases between. This CDR3 has 14 residues. The CDR3 loop is CASSLAGVSVGYTF. CDR3 DNA sequence: TGTGCCAGCAGCTTAGCGGGGGTATCGGTTGGCTACACCTTC.

J is TRBJ1-4 and V is TRBV6-6; no clear D gene. The length of the CDR3 is 15 residues. The germline gives CDR1 MNHNY, CDR2 SVGAGI (reference sequence). V was shortened by 6 bases and J by 7 bases, with 18 bases between the two germline ends. DNA of the CDR3: TGTGCCAGCAGACTACGGACTGGGGATTCTGAAAAACTGTTTTTT. It encodes CASRLRTGDSEKLFF.

This chain connects TRBV19 to TRBJ1-5; perhaps TRBD1 as D (5 bases). The CDR3 extends over 12 amino acids. Germline values: CDR1 LNHDA, CDR2 SQIVND (reference sequence). V gave up 5 bases and J gave up 7 bases, with 9 bases separating them. The CDR3 DNA reads as TGTGCCAGTAGTCTTGGGGCCCAGCCCCAGCATTTT. Its translation is CASSLGAQPQHF.

The chain carries TRBV19 and TRBJ2-1; D is unclear. Trimming took 3 bases from V and 2 from J, leaving 8 bases between them. Per germline, CDR1 LNHDA and CDR2 SQIVND (reference sequence). CDR3 length: 14 amino acids. The CDR3, as DNA: TGTGCCAGTAGTATCGGCCAGACCTACAATGAGCAGTTCTTC. Amino acid sequence: CASSIGQTYNEQFF.

The chain employs TRBV4-3 and TRBJ2-3; no firm D call. Deletions cut 4 bases from V and 0 bases from J, with 11 bases between. The CDR3 runs 15 residues. CDR1 LGHNA and CDR2 YSLEER come from the germline V gene. CDR3 coding DNA: TGCGCCAGCAGCCTTTCGTTCTCTAGCACAGATACGCAGTATTTT. The encoded protein is CASSLSFSSTDTQYF.

This chain joins TRBV20-1 and TRBJ1-1; 10 bases agree with TRBD1. V lost 3 bases and J lost 4; bases outside the gene matches: 5. Looked up from germline, CDR1 is DFQATT and CDR2 is SNEGSKA (reference sequence). This CDR3 has 14 amino acids. CDR3 bases: TGCAGTGCTAGTCTTAGGGACAGGGGCACTGAAGCTTTCTTT. Its translation is CSASLRDRGTEAFF.

In its sample, this clone was seen once. The CDR3 protein is CASSKTSGGSTDTQYF. The DNA of the CDR3 is TGTGCCAGCAGTAAAACTAGCGGGGGTAGCACAGATACGCAGTATTTT. The chain has TRBV7-6 and TRBJ2-3; 11 bases agree with TRBD2. Germline assignment: CDR1 SGHVS and CDR2 FNYEAQ. The CDR3 is made up of 16 amino acids. After removal of 6 bases from V and 0 bases from J, the junction contained 5 bases not matched to a gene.

This clone occurred once. This rearrangement joins TRBV4-3 to TRBJ1-1; D is possibly TRBD1 (5 bases). Germline CDR1 LGHNA, CDR2 YSLEER. The CDR3 has 19 amino acids. V was pared by 0 bases and J by 3 bases, with 23 bases between. The CDR3 spells CASSQDRPRGKGWDTEAFF. The CDR3 DNA sequence: TGCGCCAGCAGCCAAGATCGGCCCCGGGGGAAGGGTTGGGACACTGAAGCTTTCTTT.

The V gene is TRBV10-1, the J gene TRBJ1-1; 7 bases align to TRBD1. This CDR3 contains 13 residues. J was trimmed by 10 bases and V by 3 bases; bases with no gene match: 8. Per germline, CDR1 WNHNN and CDR2 SYGVQD (reference sequence). The CDR3 loop is CASSDLRTGGAFF. CDR3 DNA sequence: TGCGCCAGCAGTGACCTCCGGACAGGTGGAGCTTTCTTT.

This chain connects TRBV5-4 to TRBJ2-4; D gene ambiguous. This CDR3 is 15 amino acids long. Per germline, CDR1 SGHNT and CDR2 YYREEE (reference sequence). The V end was cut by 4 bases, the J end by 8 bases, with 19 bases between. The CDR3 protein is CASSSSDGPNDIQYF. CDR3 sequence (DNA): TGTGCCAGCAGCAGCTCCGACGGTCCCAACGACATTCAGTACTTC.

The CDR3 here is CASSDSTSSGELFF. Written as DNA, the CDR3 is TGTGCCAGCAGTGACTCGACGTCATCCGGGGAGCTGTTTTTT. This chain uses TRBV6-4 with TRBJ2-2; D is uncertain. The germline V gene has CDR1 MRHNA and CDR2 SNTAGT. CDR3 length: 14 amino acids. Deletions cut 0 bases from V and 6 bases from J, with 8 bases between.

This rearrangement joins TRBV13 to TRBJ2-3; TRBD1 is a possible D gene (6 bases). With 5 bases removed from V and 4 bases from J, the gap between germline ends came to 7 bases. CDR1 PRHDT and CDR2 FYEKMQ come from the germline V gene (reference sequence). The CDR3 contains 12 residues. In DNA form, the CDR3 reads TGTGCCAGCAGCAAGGGGGCAGATACGCAGTATTTT. The encoded protein is CASSKGADTQYF.

J is TRBJ2-5 and V is TRBV9, with 10 positions matching TRBD2. This CDR3 comprises 17 residues. CDR1 and CDR2 from the germline V gene are SGDLS and YYNGEE. With 0 bases clipped from V and 0 bases from J, the junction kept 5 bases outside the gene matches. In DNA, the CDR3 is TGTGCCAGCAGCGTAGGAATAGCGGGGGGCGACCAAGAGACCCAGTACTTC. It yields the protein CASSVGIAGGDQETQYF.

The rearrangement joins TRBV2 to TRBJ1-4; D is ambiguous. This CDR3 comprises 12 residues. Germline V gene sequence: CDR1 SNHLY, CDR2 FYNNEI. Deletions cut 7 bases from V and 8 bases from J, with 11 bases between. The DNA for the CDR3 is TGTGCCAGCATGGAACAAAGGGAAAAACTGTTTTTT. Its translation is CASMEQREKLFF.

V is TRBV4-1 and J is TRBJ2-1; D is undetermined. The germline V and J ends were trimmed by 1 base and 1 base, with 8 bases remaining between them. This CDR3 spans 15 amino acids. The germline V gene encodes CDR1 MGHRA and CDR2 YSYEKL. The chain's CDR3 is CASSQVATSYNEQFF. DNA of the CDR3: TGCGCCAGCAGCCAAGTCGCGACATCCTACAATGAGCAGTTCTTC.

The chain uses TRBV6-5 and TRBJ2-1; 10 bases match TRBD1. The CDR3 covers 15 residues. Looked up from germline, CDR1 is MNHEY and CDR2 is SVGAGI. J lost 3 bases, V lost 7 bases, and 6 bases had no gene match. The CDR3 DNA reads as TGTGCCAGCAAAACCGGGACAGGGGTCTACAATGAGCAGTTCTTC. Translating gives CASKTGTGVYNEQFF.

This chain links TRBV5-1 with TRBJ2-1; D is perhaps TRBD1 (6 bases). The CDR3 consists of 16 residues. V was cut by 1 base and J by 7 bases, with 18 bases left in between. The germline CDR1 and CDR2 sequences are SGHRS and YFSETQ. CDR3 loop: CASSLTGLGPHNEQFF. DNA for the CDR3: TGCGCCAGCAGCTTGACAGGGCTTGGCCCTCATAATGAGCAGTTCTTC. The variable domain in full, completed from reference TRBV5-1 and TRBJ2-1, reads KAGVTQTPRYLIKTRGQQVTLSCSPISGHRSVSWYQQTPGQGLQFLFEYFSETQRNKGNFPGRFSGRQFSNSRSEMNVSTLELGDSALYLCASSLTGLGPHNEQFFGPGTRLTVL.

The sample holds one count of this clone. DNA for the CDR3: TGTGCCAGCAGACGCGACAGGGAAGTTACTGAAGCTTTCTTT. Its protein is CASRRDREVTEAFF. The chain recombines TRBV7-9 with TRBJ1-1; 7 bases are shared with TRBD1. V lost 6 bases, J lost 5 bases, and 9 bases stayed unmatched. In germline, CDR1 is SEHNR, CDR2 FQNEAQ (reference sequence). CDR3 length equals 14 residues.

On this clone: The same CDR3 arises from other DNA sequences in this sample as well. The V call is TRBV9, the J call TRBJ2-5; 9 nucleotides match TRBD2. The CDR3 is 15 amino acids. Germline CDR1 reads SGDLS; CDR2 reads YYNGEE. J was trimmed by 5 bases and V by 4 bases; bases with no gene match: 9. The CDR3 coding sequence is TGTGCCAGCAGCAATAGCGGGGGAGATGCCGAGACCCAGTACTTC. Its protein product is CASSNSGGDAETQYF.

The chain has TRBV29-1 and TRBJ1-2; 9 positions match TRBD1. This CDR3 has 12 amino acids. V dropped 4 bases and J dropped 3; count of bases not matched to a gene: 0. CDR1 and CDR2 (germline): SQVTM, ANQGSEA. CDR3 in DNA: TGCAGCGTTGGGACAGGGGACTATGGCTACACCTTC. Protein sequence: CSVGTGDYGYTF. The variable domain in full, completed from reference TRBV29-1 and TRBJ1-2, reads SAVISQKPSRDICQRGTSLTIQCQVDSQVTMMFWYRQQPGQSLTLIATANQGSEATYESGFVIDKFPISRPNLTFSTLTVSNMSPEDSSIYLCSVGTGDYGYTFGSGTRLTVV.